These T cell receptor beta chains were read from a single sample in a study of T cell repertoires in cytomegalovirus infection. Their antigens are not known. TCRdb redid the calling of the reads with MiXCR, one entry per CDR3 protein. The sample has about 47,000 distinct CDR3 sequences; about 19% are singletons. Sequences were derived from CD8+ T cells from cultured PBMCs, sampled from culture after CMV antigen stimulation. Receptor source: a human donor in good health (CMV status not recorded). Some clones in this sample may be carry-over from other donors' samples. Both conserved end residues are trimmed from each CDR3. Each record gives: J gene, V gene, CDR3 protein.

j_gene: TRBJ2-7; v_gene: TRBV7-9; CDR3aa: ASSLPTGEWY
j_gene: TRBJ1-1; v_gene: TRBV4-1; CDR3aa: ASRQEEDSRLEPEAF
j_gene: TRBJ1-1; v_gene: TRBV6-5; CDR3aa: ASSLGARAF
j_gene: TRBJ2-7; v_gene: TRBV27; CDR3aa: ASSLSGLAYEQY
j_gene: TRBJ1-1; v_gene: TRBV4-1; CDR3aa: ASSQDTGSKTEAF
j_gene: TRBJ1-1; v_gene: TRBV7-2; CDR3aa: ASSLIQGAYLNTEAF
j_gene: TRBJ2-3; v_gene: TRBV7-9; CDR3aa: ASSLANPVTDTQY
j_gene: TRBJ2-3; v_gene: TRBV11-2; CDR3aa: ASSLVQGALTDTQY
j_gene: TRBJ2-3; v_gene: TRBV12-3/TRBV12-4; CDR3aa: ASSLTDTQY
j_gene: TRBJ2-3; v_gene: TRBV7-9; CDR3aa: ASSFLGRSTDTQY
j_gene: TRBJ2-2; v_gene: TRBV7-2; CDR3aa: ASSLRGGRPTGELF
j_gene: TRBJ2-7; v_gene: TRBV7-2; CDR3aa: ASTGGYEQY
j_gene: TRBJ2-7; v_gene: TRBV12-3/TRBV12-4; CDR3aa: ASSPLPGLDRYEQY
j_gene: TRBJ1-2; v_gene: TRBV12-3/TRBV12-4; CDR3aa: ASSHRGLRGYT